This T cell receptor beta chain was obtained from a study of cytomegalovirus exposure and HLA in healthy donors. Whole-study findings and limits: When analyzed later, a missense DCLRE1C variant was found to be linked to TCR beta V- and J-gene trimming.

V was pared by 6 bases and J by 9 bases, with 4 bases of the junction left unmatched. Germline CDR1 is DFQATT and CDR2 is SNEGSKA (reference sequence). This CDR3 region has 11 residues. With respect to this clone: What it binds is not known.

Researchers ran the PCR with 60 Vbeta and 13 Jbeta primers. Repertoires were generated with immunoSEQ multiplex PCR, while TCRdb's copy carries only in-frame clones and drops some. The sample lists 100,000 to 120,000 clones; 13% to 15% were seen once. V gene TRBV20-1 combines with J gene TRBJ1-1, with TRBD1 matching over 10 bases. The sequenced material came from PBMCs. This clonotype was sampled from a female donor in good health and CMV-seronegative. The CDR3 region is CSAMGQGKAFF. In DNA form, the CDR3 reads TGCAGTGCAATGGGACAGGGGAAAGCTTTCTTT.